The T cell receptor (beta chain) described here comes from a study of blood T cell repertoires in COVID-19. In the study overall: Sites in the United States, Italy and Spain provided acute and convalescent COVID-19 samples. Nucleic acid was either cDNA or gDNA, and it came from T cells, B-cell-depleted T cells, or PBMCs.

The CDR3 contains 13 residues. Germline loops: CDR1 SGHTA, CDR2 FQGNSA. The V and J ends lost 4 bases and 9 bases respectively, with 13 bases between them. As handled by the study authors: Estimated nucleated cell counts came from reference gene primer amplification. Produced via immunoSEQ multiplex PCR; TCRdb's table is partial and in-frame only. The D gene and trimming were derived from the DNA, and the V and J assignments and clone size from that table. The sample yields 250,000 to 350,000 clones, over 75% seen once. Sequencing input: peripheral blood. The chain combines TRBV7-2 with TRBJ2-1; D possibly corresponds to TRBD1 (6 bases). This TCR was sampled from a woman aged 45 to 65 who had recovered from COVID-19. The CDR3 here is CASSSPIRGEQFF. CDR3 in DNA: TGTGCCAGCAGCTCACCTATCAGGGGTGAGCAGTTCTTC.